Listed below are T cell receptor beta chains from one sample, sequenced in a study of blood T cell repertoires in COVID-19. Some clones are missing from TCRdb's copy, which holds only in-frame ones; the method was immunoSEQ multiplex PCR. Of 200,000 to 250,000 clones listed, about 87% are singletons. The sequenced material came from peripheral blood. The receptor set was obtained from a woman aged 70-85 years with active or convalescent COVID-19. Each CDR3 is given with its conserved first and last residue. A D gene is named only where the DNA matches it firmly. Rows may omit the clone size; those that give it use once, few, many or a size class.

size | J | V | D | CDR3 | DNA
NA | TRBJ2-4 | TRBV9 | NA | CASSPYGQNIQYF | TGTGCCAGCAGCCCGTATGGCCAAAACATTCAGTACTTC
NA | TRBJ2-3 | TRBV9 | NA | CASSVLGRGGTNTQYF | TGTGCCAGCAGCGTCCTTGGGCGGGGAGGCACGAATACGCAGTATTTT
NA | TRBJ2-7 | TRBV24-1 | TRBD1 | CATRLLRGGRTYEQYF | TGTGCCACCAGGCTGCTGAGAGGGGGCAGGACCTACGAGCAGTACTTC
NA | TRBJ2-3 | TRBV4-2 | NA | CASSSRGRADPPTDTQYF | TGTGCCAGCAGCTCTCGAGGCAGGGCCGATCCCCCCACAGATACGCAGTATTTT
NA | TRBJ2-5 | TRBV12-3/TRBV12-4 | NA | CASSLAQKTQYF | TGTGCCAGCAGTTTAGCGCAGAAGACCCAGTACTTC
NA | TRBJ2-7 | TRBV5-1 | NA | CASSLTAGTYEQYF | TGCGCCAGCAGCTTGACGGCAGGAACCTACGAGCAGTACTTC
NA | TRBJ2-2 | TRBV18 | TRBD1 | CASSPPTGRRELFF | TGTGCCAGCTCACCACCGACAGGGCGCCGGGAGCTGTTTTTT
NA | TRBJ1-2 | TRBV6-1 | NA | CASRSRVDNYGYTF | TGTGCCAGCAGGAGTCGAGTAGATAACTATGGCTACACCTTC
NA | TRBJ2-3 | TRBV5-1 | NA | CASSLNGAGSDTQYF | TGCGCCAGCAGCTTGAATGGTGCGGGGTCAGATACGCAGTATTTT
NA | TRBJ2-7 | TRBV7-2 | TRBD1 | CASSLIGTGGAGYEQYF | TGTGCCAGCAGCCTCATCGGAACAGGGGGCGCCGGATACGAGCAGTACTTC
few | TRBJ2-3 | TRBV7-9 | NA | CASSLAKNSWSTDTQYF | TGTGCCAGCAGCTTAGCAAAGAACAGTTGGAGCACAGATACGCAGTATTTT
NA | TRBJ2-2 | TRBV24-1 | TRBD1 | CATSDPQGTDTGELFF | TGTGCCACCAGTGATCCTCAGGGGACAGACACCGGGGAGCTGTTTTTT
NA | TRBJ1-2 | TRBV6-5 | NA | CASSIAGNYGYTF | TGTGCCAGCAGTATTGCAGGGAACTATGGCTACACCTTC
NA | TRBJ2-7 | TRBV5-6 | NA | CASSSGYEQYF | TGTGCCAGCAGTTCGGGGTACGAGCAGTACTTC
NA | TRBJ1-1 | TRBV7-6 | TRBD1 | CASSRGQGVLNTEAFF | TGTGCCAGCAGTCGTGGACAGGGGGTATTGAACACTGAAGCTTTCTTT
NA | TRBJ1-1 | TRBV27 | TRBD1 | CASSLLPTGGYRAFF | TGTGCCAGCAGTTTACTCCCGACAGGGGGCTATCGGGCTTTCTTT
NA | TRBJ1-1 | TRBV5-1 | NA | CASSEGMQAFF | TGCGCCAGCAGCGAGGGAATGCAAGCTTTCTTT